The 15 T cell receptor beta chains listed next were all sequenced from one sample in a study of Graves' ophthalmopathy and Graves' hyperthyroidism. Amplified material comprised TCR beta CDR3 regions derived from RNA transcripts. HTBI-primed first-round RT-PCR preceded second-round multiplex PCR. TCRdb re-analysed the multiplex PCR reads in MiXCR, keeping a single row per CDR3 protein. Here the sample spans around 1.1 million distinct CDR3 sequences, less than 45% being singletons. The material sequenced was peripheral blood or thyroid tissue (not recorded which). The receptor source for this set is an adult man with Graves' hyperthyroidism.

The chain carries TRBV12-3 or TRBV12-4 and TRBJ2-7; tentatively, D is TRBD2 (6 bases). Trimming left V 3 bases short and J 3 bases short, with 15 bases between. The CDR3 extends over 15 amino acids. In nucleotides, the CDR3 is TGTGCCAGCAGTTTCTTCGTTGGGGGAGGCTACGAGCAGTACTTC. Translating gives CASSFFVGGGYEQYF.

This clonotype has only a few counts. This chain's CDR3 is CASSLFRSYEQYF. As DNA, the CDR3 is TGTGCCAGCAGTTTGTTTAGGAGCTACGAGCAGTACTTC. The chain joins TRBV12-3 or TRBV12-4 to TRBJ2-7; D gene ambiguous. There are 13 residues in the CDR3. The V and J ends lost 3 bases and 3 bases respectively, with 9 bases between them.

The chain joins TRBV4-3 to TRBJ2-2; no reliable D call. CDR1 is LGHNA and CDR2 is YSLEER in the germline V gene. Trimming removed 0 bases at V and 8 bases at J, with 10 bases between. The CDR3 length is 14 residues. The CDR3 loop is CASSQEARLGELFF. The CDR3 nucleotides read TGCGCCAGCAGCCAAGAGGCCAGGTTGGGGGAGCTGTTTTTT.

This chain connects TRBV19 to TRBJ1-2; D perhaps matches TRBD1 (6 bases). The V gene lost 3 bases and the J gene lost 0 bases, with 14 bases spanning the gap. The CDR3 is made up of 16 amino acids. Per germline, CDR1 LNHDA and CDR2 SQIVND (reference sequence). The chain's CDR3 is CASSIGQSLPNYGYTF. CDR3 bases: TGTGCCAGTAGTATCGGACAGTCGCTCCCTAACTATGGCTACACCTTC.

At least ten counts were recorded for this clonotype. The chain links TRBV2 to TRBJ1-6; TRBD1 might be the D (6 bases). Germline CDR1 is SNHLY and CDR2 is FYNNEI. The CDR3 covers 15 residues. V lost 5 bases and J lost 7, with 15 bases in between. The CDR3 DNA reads TGTGCCAGCAGTCCGGCCAGGGGAGGGAATTCACCCCTCCACTTT. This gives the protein CASSPARGGNSPLHF.

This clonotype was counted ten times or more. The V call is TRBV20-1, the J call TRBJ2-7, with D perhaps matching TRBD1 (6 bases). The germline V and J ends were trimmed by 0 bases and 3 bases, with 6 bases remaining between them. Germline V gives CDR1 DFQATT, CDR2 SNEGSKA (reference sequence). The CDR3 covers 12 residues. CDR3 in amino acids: CSAREGGYEQYF. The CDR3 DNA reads TGCAGTGCTAGAGAAGGGGGCTACGAGCAGTACTTC.

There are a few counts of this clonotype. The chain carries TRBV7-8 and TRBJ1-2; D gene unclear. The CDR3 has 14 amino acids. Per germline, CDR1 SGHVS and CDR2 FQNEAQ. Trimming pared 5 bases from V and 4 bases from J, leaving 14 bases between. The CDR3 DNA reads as TGTGCCAGCAGCCCCATTTCAGGCTCCTATGGCTACACCTTC. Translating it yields CASSPISGSYGYTF.

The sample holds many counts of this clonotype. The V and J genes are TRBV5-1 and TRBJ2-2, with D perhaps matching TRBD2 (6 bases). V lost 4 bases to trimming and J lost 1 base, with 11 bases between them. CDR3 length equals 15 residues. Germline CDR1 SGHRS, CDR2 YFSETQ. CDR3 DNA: TGCGCCAGCAGCAAGAAAGCGGGGAACACCGGGGAGCTGTTTTTT. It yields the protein CASSKKAGNTGELFF.

The CDR3 nucleotides read TGCAGCGTTGATGATGGATCCAATGAAAAACTGTTTTTT. As protein: CSVDDGSNEKLFF. V is TRBV29-1 and J is TRBJ1-4; D remains ambiguous. The CDR3 has 13 residues. The germline gives CDR1 SQVTM, CDR2 ANQGSEA. The V end was cut by 3 bases, the J end by 5 bases, with 10 bases between.

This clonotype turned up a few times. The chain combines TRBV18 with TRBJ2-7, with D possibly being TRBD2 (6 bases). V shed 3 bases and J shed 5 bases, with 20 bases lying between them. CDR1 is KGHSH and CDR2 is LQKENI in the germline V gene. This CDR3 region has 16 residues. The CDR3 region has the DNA TGTGCCAGCTCACCTCGCTCGGGAGCTCCCTTTAACGAGCAGTACTTC. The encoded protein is CASSPRSGAPFNEQYF.

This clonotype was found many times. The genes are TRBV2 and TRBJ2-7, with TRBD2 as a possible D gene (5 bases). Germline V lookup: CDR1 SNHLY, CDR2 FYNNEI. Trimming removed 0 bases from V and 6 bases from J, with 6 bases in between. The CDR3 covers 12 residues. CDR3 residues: CASSEAGIEQYF. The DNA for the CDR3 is TGTGCCAGCAGTGAAGCCGGGATCGAGCAGTACTTC.

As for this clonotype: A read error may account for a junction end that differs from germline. In DNA, the CDR3 is TGTGCCAGCAGTTACTCGCCGGGTTGGGGCGATCAGGCCCAGCATTTT. This encodes CASSYSPGWGDQAQHF. The chain is built from TRBV6-5 and TRBJ1-5, with TRBD1 as a possible D gene (5 bases). CDR1 and CDR2 from the germline V gene are MNHEY and SVGAGI. The CDR3 is 16 residues long.

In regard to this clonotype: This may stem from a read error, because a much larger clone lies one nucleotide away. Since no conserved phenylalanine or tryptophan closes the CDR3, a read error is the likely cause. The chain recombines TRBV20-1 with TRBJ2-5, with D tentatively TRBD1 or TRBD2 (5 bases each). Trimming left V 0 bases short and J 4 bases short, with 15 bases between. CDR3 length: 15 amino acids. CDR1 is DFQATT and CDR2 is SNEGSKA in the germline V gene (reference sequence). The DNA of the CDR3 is TGCAGTGCTAGAGATGGAAACGGGGACGGAGAGACCCAGTACCTC. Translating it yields CSARDGNGDGETQYL.

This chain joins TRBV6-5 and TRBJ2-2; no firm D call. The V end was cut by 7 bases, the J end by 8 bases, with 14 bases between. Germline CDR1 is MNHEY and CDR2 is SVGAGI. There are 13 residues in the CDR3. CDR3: CASTPPMRGELFF. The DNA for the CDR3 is TGTGCCAGCACCCCCCCGATGAGAGGGGAGCTGTTTTTT.

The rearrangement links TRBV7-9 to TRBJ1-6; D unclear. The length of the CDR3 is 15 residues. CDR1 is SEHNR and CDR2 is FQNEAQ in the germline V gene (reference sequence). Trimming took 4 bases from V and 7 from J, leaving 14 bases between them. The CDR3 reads CASSSRPGGNSPLHF. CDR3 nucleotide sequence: TGTGCCAGCAGCTCCCGGCCAGGCGGGAATTCACCCCTCCACTTT.